The 17 T cell receptor beta chains below all came from one sample that was sequenced in a study of shared clonotypes between healthy human individuals. Data came from immunoSEQ multiplex PCR; TCRdb stores just in-frame clones and leaves some out. The sample carries about 2.5 million clones, approximately 90% recorded once. Sequenced: naive CD4+ T cells from PBMCs. The subset here: CD45RA+ positively selected. The receptor set was obtained from a man between 18 and 35 years old in good health. Some clones in this sample may be carry-over from other donors' samples.

This rearrangement joins TRBV5-1 to TRBJ2-7, with 7 nucleotides matching TRBD1. Trimming cost V 0 bases and J 5 bases; bases outside gene matches: 5. This CDR3 region has 14 residues. Germline assignment: CDR1 SGHRS and CDR2 YFSETQ. The CDR3 is CASSLGQGFDEQYF. For the CDR3, the DNA is TGCGCCAGCAGCTTGGGACAGGGATTCGACGAGCAGTACTTC.

The rearrangement links TRBV4-1 to TRBJ2-1; TRBD2 aligns across 11 bases. With 2 bases clipped from V and 9 bases from J, the junction kept 6 bases outside the gene matches. CDR1 and CDR2 from the germline V gene are MGHRA and YSYEKL. The CDR3 has 15 amino acids. This CDR3 is CASSQLTSGIAEQFF. The CDR3 DNA sequence: TGCGCCAGCAGCCAACTGACTAGCGGGATCGCTGAGCAGTTCTTC.

The V and J genes are TRBV25-1 and TRBJ2-3; TRBD1 aligns across 7 bases. The trim removed 2 bases at V and 4 bases at J, leaving 3 bases unmatched. The CDR3 runs 14 residues. Germline V gives CDR1 MGHDK, CDR2 SYGVNS. The chain's CDR3 is CASSEDRAADTQYF. The CDR3 DNA sequence: TGTGCCAGCAGTGAAGACAGGGCGGCAGATACGCAGTATTTT.

The chain couples TRBV28 to TRBJ2-7; 9 nucleotides align to TRBD1. With V trimmed by 6 bases and J by 2 bases, 8 bases remained unmatched. Looked up from germline, CDR1 is MDHEN and CDR2 is SYDVKM. CDR3 length: 15 residues. The CDR3 loop reads CASRLPGQGTYEQYF. The CDR3 DNA is TGTGCCAGCAGATTACCGGGACAGGGAACCTACGAGCAGTACTTC.

This chain joins TRBV11-3 and TRBJ2-2, with 14 bases identical to TRBD2. The CDR3 has 18 amino acids. The junction had 11 bases not matched to a gene; V was cut back by 8 bases and J by 3 bases. Germline-derived CDR1 and CDR2 are SGHNT and YENEEA. CDR3 protein: CASLGTSGSIGYTGELFF. DNA for the CDR3: TGTGCCAGCTTAGGGACTAGCGGGAGTATCGGTTACACCGGGGAGCTGTTTTTT. The complete variable domain, with remaining parts taken from reference TRBV11-3 and TRBJ2-2, reads EAGVVQSPRYKIIEKKQPVAFWCNPISGHNTLYWYLQNLGQGPELLIRYENEEAVDDSQLPKDRFSAERLKGVDSTLKIQPAELGDSAVYLCASLGTSGSIGYTGELFFGEGSRLTVL.

CDR3 sequence reads: CASSLQGSSYNEQFF. Here the CDR3 DNA reads TGTGCCAGTAGTTTACAGGGGAGCTCCTACAATGAGCAGTTCTTC. This sequence joins TRBV19 and TRBJ2-1, with TRBD1 matching 7 bases. V trimming: 5 bases; J trimming: 0 bases; junction bases outside the gene matches: 4. Germline values: CDR1 LNHDA, CDR2 SQIVND (reference sequence). The CDR3 is 15 amino acids. Full variable domain (rest looked up from reference TRBV19 and TRBJ2-1): DGGITQSPKYLFRKEGQNVTLSCEQNLNHDAMYWYRQDPGQGLRLIYYSQIVNDFQKGDIAEGYSVSREKKESFPLTVTSAQKNPTAFYLCASSLQGSSYNEQFFGPGTRLTVL.

The chain recombines TRBV13 with TRBJ2-3; 7 positions agree with TRBD1. J gave up 0 bases and V 5 bases, and 5 bases lay outside the gene matches. This CDR3 has 15 amino acids. CDR1 and CDR2 from the germline V gene are PRHDT and FYEKMQ (reference sequence). The CDR3 sequence: CASSPSRGSTDTQYF. CDR3 DNA: TGTGCCAGCAGCCCTAGCAGGGGGAGCACAGATACGCAGTATTTT.

The chain couples TRBV9 to TRBJ1-1; the D is unclear. This CDR3 contains 15 residues. Per germline, CDR1 SGDLS and CDR2 YYNGEE. Trimming pared 4 bases from V and 1 base from J, leaving 14 bases between. The CDR3 loop reads CASSPDPTGNTEAFF. The CDR3, as DNA: TGTGCCAGCAGCCCAGACCCTACGGGGAACACTGAAGCTTTCTTT. The entire variable domain, with the rest obtained from reference TRBV9 and TRBJ1-1, is as follows: DSGVTQTPKHLITATGQRVTLRCSPRSGDLSVYWYQQSLDQGLQFLIQYYNGEERAKGNILERFSAQQFPDLHSELNLSSLELGDSALYFCASSPDPTGNTEAFFGQGTRLTVV.

The V and J genes are TRBV7-6 and TRBJ1-4; D is perhaps TRBD1 (5 bases). V lost 3 bases, J lost 10 bases, and 9 bases lay in between. CDR1 is SGHVS and CDR2 is FNYEAQ in the germline V gene. CDR3 length: 12 amino acids. DNA for the CDR3: TGTGCCAGCAGCTTGCAGGGAGCAAAACTGTTTTTT. As protein: CASSLQGAKLFF.

The chain links TRBV30 to TRBJ2-7; D is perhaps TRBD1 (5 bases). The CDR3 is made up of 12 amino acids. Deletions cut 5 bases from V and 10 bases from J, with 18 bases between. Germline V lookup: CDR1 GTSNPN, CDR2 SVGIG (reference sequence). The CDR3 region is CAWRTALGRQYF. DNA of the CDR3: TGTGCCTGGCGAACCGCCCTGGGGCGCCAGTACTTC.

The chain recombines TRBV7-2 with TRBJ2-5, with D perhaps matching TRBD1 or TRBD2 (5 bases each). There are 14 residues in the CDR3. Germline V gene lookup returns CDR1 SGHTA and CDR2 FQGNSA. V lost 5 bases and J lost 5, with 15 bases in between. CDR3 in DNA: TGTGCCAGCAGCCGGGGCGTTCCAGCGGAGACCCAGTACTTC. Translated, it gives CASSRGVPAETQYF.

This rearrangement joins TRBV14 to TRBJ2-1, with D possibly matching TRBD1 (7 bases). Germline CDR1 and CDR2: SGHDN and FVKESK. Deletions cut 0 bases from V and 12 bases from J, with 21 bases between. The CDR3 is 16 residues long. The CDR3 protein is CASSQDSGYRGGGQFF. CDR3 nucleotides: TGTGCCAGCAGCCAAGATTCCGGGTACAGGGGAGGCGGGCAGTTCTTC.

This clone was observed a handful of times. Different DNA sequences within this sample yield the same CDR3. This chain uses TRBV29-1 with TRBJ1-1; 7 bases align to TRBD1. With V trimmed by 7 bases and J by 0 bases, 5 bases remained unmatched. The germline gives CDR1 SQVTM, CDR2 ANQGSEA. The CDR3 loop spans 13 amino acids. CDR3: CSAGGQLNTEAFF. DNA for the CDR3: TGCAGCGCAGGGGGGCAGCTGAACACTGAAGCTTTCTTT.

On this clone: The same CDR3 can be traced to other DNA sequences in this sample. V and J are TRBV5-1 and TRBJ2-6; no firm D call. Per germline, CDR1 SGHRS and CDR2 YFSETQ. The CDR3 is 16 amino acids. Trimming took off 0 bases at V and 0 bases at J, with 7 bases between the two ends. This chain's CDR3 is CASSLEVGSGANVLTF. The CDR3 nucleotides read TGCGCCAGCAGCTTGGAGGTAGGCTCTGGGGCCAACGTCCTGACTTTC.

This chain joins TRBV10-3 and TRBJ2-2, with 9 positions matching TRBD1. V shed 8 bases and J 6 bases; nucleotides not matched to a gene: 7. Germline V lookup: CDR1 ENHRY, CDR2 SYGVKD. The CDR3 runs 14 residues. CDR3 region: CAIGGTGSPGELFF. The CDR3 bases are TGTGCCATCGGGGGGACAGGGTCCCCCGGGGAGCTGTTTTTT.

This rearrangement joins TRBV7-3 to TRBJ2-2; the D gene is possibly TRBD2 (5 bases). The CDR3 covers 14 residues. The germline V and J ends were trimmed by 2 bases and 3 bases, with 7 bases remaining between them. The germline gives CDR1 SGHTA, CDR2 FQGTGA. CDR3 in DNA: TGTGCCAGCAGCTTACTTAGCGACACCGGGGAGCTGTTTTTT. Encoded protein: CASSLLSDTGELFF.

The rearrangement uses TRBV28 and TRBJ1-2, with 10 bases aligning to TRBD1. The ends lost 6 bases at V and 7 bases at J; junction bases unmatched: 8. Per germline, CDR1 MDHEN and CDR2 SYDVKM. The CDR3 is 14 residues long. In nucleotides, the CDR3 is TGTGCCAGCAGCCAAGACAGGGGGCAAAGTGGCTACACCTTC. Translation gives CASSQDRGQSGYTF.